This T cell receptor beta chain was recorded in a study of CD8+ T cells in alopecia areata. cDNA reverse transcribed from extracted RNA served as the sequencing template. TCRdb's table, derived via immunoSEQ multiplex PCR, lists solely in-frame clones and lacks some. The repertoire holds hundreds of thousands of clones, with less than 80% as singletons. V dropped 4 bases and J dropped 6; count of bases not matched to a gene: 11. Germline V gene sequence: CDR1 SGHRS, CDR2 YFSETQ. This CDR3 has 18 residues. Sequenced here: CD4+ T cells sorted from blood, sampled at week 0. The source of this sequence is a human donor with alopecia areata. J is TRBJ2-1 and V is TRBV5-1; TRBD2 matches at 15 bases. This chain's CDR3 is CASSATGTSGGYSNEQFF. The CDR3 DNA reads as TGCGCCAGCAGCGCGACCGGGACTAGCGGGGGGTATTCCAATGAGCAGTTCTTC.